These T cell receptor beta chains were read from a single sample in a study of blood T cell repertoires in COVID-19. TCRdb's copy holds only in-frame clones and misses some; the assay was immunoSEQ multiplex PCR. The table records 400,000 to 500,000 clones, 88% of them present only once. Sequences were obtained from PBMCs or T cells enriched from blood (not recorded which). Source of these receptors: a woman in her 40s who had recovered from COVID-19. The CDR3 runs from the conserved cysteine through the conserved F or W. Each record gives: J gene, D gene, clone size, V gene, CDR3 DNA, CDR3 protein. D genes are given only for firm matches. Clone size is given for some rows only: seen once, a few or many times, or a class if the clone is expanded.

>TRBJ2-1|-|-|TRBV7-2
TGTGCCAGCAGCTTAGTAAGGGGGAACAATGAGCAGTTCTTC
CASSLVRGNNEQFF
>TRBJ1-5|-|-|TRBV7-2
TGTGCCAGCAGCTTAGACCGGGGGCAGCCCCAGCATTTT
CASSLDRGQPQHF
>TRBJ2-1|TRBD1|-|TRBV5-4
TGTGCCAGCAGCGGGGGGGACAGGGGGCGTGTAGCCCATGAGCAGTTCTTC
CASSGGDRGRVAHEQFF
>TRBJ1-5|TRBD1|once|TRBV27
TGTGCCAGCAGTCGACAGGGAGAATATGGTAGCAATCAGCCCCAGCATTTT
CASSRQGEYGSNQPQHF
>TRBJ2-5|-|-|TRBV5-4
TGTGCCAGCAGCTTGTTGGGGGCAGGGGGGAACCAAGAGACCCAGTACTTC
CASSLLGAGGNQETQYF
>TRBJ1-4|-|-|TRBV5-1
TGCGCCAGCAGCTTGGGAACAGGCCACAATGAAAAACTGTTTTTT
CASSLGTGHNEKLFF
>TRBJ2-7|-|-|TRBV9
TGTGCCAGCAGCGTAGACGGAGCGGGTTATACCTACGAGCAGTACTTC
CASSVDGAGYTYEQYF
>TRBJ1-5|-|-|TRBV2
TGTGCCAGCAGTGAAGGGGCAGGCCTTAATCAGCCCCAGCATTTT
CASSEGAGLNQPQHF
>TRBJ2-3|-|-|TRBV4-3
TGCGCCAGCAGCCAAGGTTTTATCGGGTTGCGAGATACGCAGTATTTT
CASSQGFIGLRDTQYF
>TRBJ2-1|-|-|TRBV4-2
TGTGCCAGCAGCCAAGATCTCTTAGTTCTTGAGCAGTTCTTC
CASSQDLLVLEQFF
>TRBJ1-2|TRBD1|-|TRBV10-3
TGTGCCATCAGCCCTGGGACAGGGGGCGTCGTCTATGGCTACACCTTC
CAISPGTGGVVYGYTF
>TRBJ2-6|-|-|TRBV7-9
TGTGCCAGCAGCTTATCAGAAAGACAGACCGGGGCCAACGTCCTGACTTTC
CASSLSERQTGANVLTF
>TRBJ2-5|-|-|TRBV7-8
TGTGCCAGCAGCTTAGCGCGTAGAAGGGGGTCGCAGACCCAGTACTTC
CASSLARRRGSQTQYF
>TRBJ2-7|-|-|TRBV24-1
TGTGCCACCAGTGACCACCCCGGACTGCCTAACACGAGGGAGCAGTACTTC
CATSDHPGLPNTREQYF
>TRBJ2-7|TRBD2|-|TRBV15
TGTGCCACCAGCCCGGGAGGATACGAGCAGTACTTC
CATSPGGYEQYF
>TRBJ1-1|-|-|TRBV9
TGTGCCAGCAGCGTAGCTACGCATTACTCCATGAACACTGAAGCTTTCTTT
CASSVATHYSMNTEAFF
>TRBJ1-2|-|-|TRBV6-1
TGTGCCAGCAGTGAAGGGACAGAATACTATGGCTACACCTTC
CASSEGTEYYGYTF